This T cell receptor (beta chain) was sequenced during a study of T-cell reconstitution after alpha-beta-depleted transplantation in children. Whole-study findings and limits: Newly made T cells mostly supplied T-cell counts and diversity one year after transplant.

Molecular barcoding with unique molecular identifiers was used for the TCRbeta library. TCRdb recomputed calls from the PCR reads with MiXCR, one row per CDR3 protein. The sample carries about 980,000 distinct CDR3 sequences, about 29% recorded once. In the case of this clonotype: Antigen: not known.

The sample here was PBMCs, mostly from graft donor cells, taken 360 days after TCRalphabeta/CD19-depleted stem cell transplant. This receptor was taken from a boy under two years old who had a stem cell transplant for SCID, so the T cells may come from the graft donor.

CDR3 DNA: TGCGCCAGCAGCGGGGAGGGGGCCGGTACTAGCACAGATACGCAGTATTTT. It yields the protein CASSGEGAGTSTDTQYF. The chain recombines TRBV5-1 with TRBJ2-3; D is perhaps TRBD1 or TRBD2 (7 bases each). This CDR3 spans 17 amino acids. Per the germline V gene, CDR1 is SGHRS and CDR2 is YFSETQ. V was pared by 4 bases and J by 0 bases, with 18 bases between.